Following are 23 T cell receptor beta chains from one sample sequenced in a study of T cell repertoires in cytomegalovirus infection. Antigen specificity for these receptors is unknown. One entry per CDR3 protein results from TCRdb running MiXCR on the reads. The data contain fewer than 1,000,000 distinct CDR3 sequences, 25% to 40% of them singletons. The sample in question was cultured CD8+ T cells from PBMCs, obtained from culture after CMV antigen stimulation. The receptors were gathered from a human donor in good health (CMV status not recorded). Some clones in this sample may be carry-over from other donors' samples.

The chain has TRBV20-1 and TRBJ1-6, with TRBD1 as a possible D gene (5 bases). Looked up from germline, CDR1 is DFQATT and CDR2 is SNEGSKA (reference sequence). The CDR3 loop spans 17 amino acids. With 7 bases removed from V and 0 bases from J, the gap between germline ends came to 19 bases. CDR3 residues: CSVLVDTEGSYNSPLHF. The CDR3 nucleotides read TGCAGTGTTCTCGTGGACACCGAGGGCTCCTATAATTCACCCCTCCACTTT.

The gene calls are TRBV4-3 and TRBJ2-5; a weak D match, TRBD2 (5 bases). From germline, CDR1 is LGHNA and CDR2 YSLEER. CDR3 size: 15 residues. Trimming removed 0 bases at V and 1 base at J, with 9 bases between. The CDR3 DNA reads as TGCGCCAGCAGCCAAGAAAGCGGTTTCCAAGAGACCCAGTACTTC. This gives the protein CASSQESGFQETQYF.

This clonotype was seen once. At one of its ends the junction is not consistent with the germline gene, which may arise from a read error. DNA of the CDR3: TGCAGCGTTGAAGCCCGGGACACTGGGAACACCATATATTTT. Translation gives CSVEARDTGNTIYF. The chain couples TRBV29-1 to TRBJ1-3; possibly TRBD1 for D (6 bases). Germline lookup yields CDR1 SQVTM and CDR2 ANQGSEA. This CDR3 comprises 14 residues.

A few counts support this clonotype. Given the absence of the conserved phenylalanine or tryptophan at the CDR3 end, a read error is likely. It is unclear where the CDR3 begins or ends on the DNA, so no DNA is shown, and the CDR3 is as TCRdb lists it. This chain links TRBV12-3 or TRBV12-4 with TRBJ2-5; TRBD2 was called by the table and not checked on the DNA. The length of the CDR3 is 13 amino acids, counting both ends. The CDR3 loop reads CASSSQSSGGRTI.

The chain carries TRBV7-6 and TRBJ2-1; no firm D call. Germline CDR1 SGHVS, CDR2 FNYEAQ. V was clipped by 6 bases and J by 14 bases, with 17 bases between them. CDR3 length: 12 amino acids. The CDR3 DNA is TGTGCCAGCAGTGCCATCAGGCCGATTGAGTTCTTC. Residues: CASSAIRPIEFF.

The chain recombines TRBV6-1 with TRBJ2-3, with TRBD1 identical over 7 bases. Germline assignment: CDR1 MNHNS and CDR2 SASEGT. The CDR3 has 15 amino acids. The junction had 8 bases not matched to a gene; V was cut back by 6 bases and J by 2 bases. As DNA, the CDR3 is TGTGCCAGCAGGAGCAGACAGGGCTTCACAGATACGCAGTATTTT. Its translation: CASRSRQGFTDTQYF.

V and J are TRBV7-8 and TRBJ1-1; tentative D call: TRBD1 (5 bases). The CDR3 totals 15 residues. Trimming left V 2 bases short and J 1 base short, with 11 bases between. Germline-derived CDR1 and CDR2 are SGHVS and FQNEAQ. CDR3 nucleotide sequence: TGTGCCAGCAGCTTAAGGTCCGGGACGAACACTGAAGCTTTCTTT. Amino acids: CASSLRSGTNTEAFF.

V usage is TRBV5-1 and J usage is TRBJ2-1, with D tentatively TRBD1 or TRBD2 (6 bases each). V lost 7 bases to trimming and J lost 10 bases, with 15 bases between them. Germline CDR1 SGHRS, CDR2 YFSETQ. This CDR3 comprises 12 residues. The CDR3 loop is CASHSGAGEQFF. The CDR3 DNA sequence: TGCGCCAGCCATTCGGGGGCAGGGGAGCAGTTCTTC.

This clonotype was counted at least ten times. This chain uses TRBV12-3 or TRBV12-4 with TRBJ1-4; the D is unclear. Trimming stripped 7 bases from V and 7 bases from J, with 19 bases between. CDR3 length: 15 residues. As DNA, the CDR3 is TGTGCCAGCACCCAATCGGCGGGTTGGGGTGAAAAACTGTTTTTT. Translation gives CASTQSAGWGEKLFF.

V and J are TRBV7-9 and TRBJ1-5; no reliable D call. The CDR3 contains 13 residues. V lost 5 bases, J lost 6 bases, and 11 bases lay in between. Germline lookup yields CDR1 SEHNR and CDR2 FQNEAQ (reference sequence). As DNA, the CDR3 is TGTGCCAGCAGCCCCGAGGGCATTCAGCCCCAGCATTTT. Translating gives CASSPEGIQPQHF. The full variable domain, with the rest looked up from reference TRBV7-9 and TRBJ1-5, is DTGVSQNPRHKITKRGQNVTFRCDPISEHNRLYWYRQTLGQGPEFLTYFQNEAQLEKSRLLSDRFSAERPKGSFSTLEIQRTEQGDSAMYLCASSPEGIQPQHFGDGTRLSIL.

This clonotype was recorded a few times. The chain couples TRBV6-1 to TRBJ1-4; D might be TRBD1 (6 bases). The CDR3 is made up of 15 amino acids. V was trimmed by 7 bases and J by 7 bases, leaving 19 bases between them. Germline assignment: CDR1 MNHNS and CDR2 SASEGT. The CDR3 spells CASTLLIRGREKLFF. The CDR3 DNA is TGTGCCAGCACTCTCTTGATACGGGGGCGTGAAAAACTGTTTTTT.

This clonotype was observed many times. The rearrangement links TRBV27 to TRBJ2-5, with 12 bases lining up with TRBD2. V gave up 4 bases and J gave up 1 base; unmatched junction bases: 1. Germline loops: CDR1 MNHEY, CDR2 SMNVEV (reference sequence). This CDR3 region has 15 residues. CDR3 amino acids: CASSSLAGGQETQYF. The CDR3, as DNA: TGTGCCAGCAGTTCACTAGCGGGGGGCCAAGAGACCCAGTACTTC.

There are a few counts of this clonotype. The J gene is TRBJ1-1, the V gene TRBV7-6, with D tentatively TRBD1 (6 bases). Germline CDR1 reads SGHVS; CDR2 reads FNYEAQ. V was trimmed by 3 bases and J by 1 base, leaving 12 bases between them. The CDR3 extends over 15 amino acids. In nucleotides, the CDR3 is TGTGCCAGCAGCTTGTACAGGGCCCCGAACACTGAAGCTTTCTTT. It specifies CASSLYRAPNTEAFF.

This clonotype turned up a few times. The rearrangement links TRBV19 to TRBJ1-1; TRBD1 agrees at 7 bases. This CDR3 contains 11 residues. V shed 8 bases, J shed 10 bases, and the junction held 7 bases outside the gene matches. Germline V gene lookup returns CDR1 LNHDA and CDR2 SQIVND (reference sequence). CDR3 sequence reads: CASVDRVGAFF. As DNA, the CDR3 is TGTGCCAGTGTCGACAGGGTTGGAGCTTTCTTT.

In this sample, this clonotype turned up many times. This rearrangement joins TRBV7-6 to TRBJ2-7; 7 bases map to TRBD2. The germline V gene has CDR1 SGHVS and CDR2 FNYEAQ. V was pared by 2 bases and J by 9 bases, with 7 bases of the junction left unmatched. This CDR3 is 13 amino acids long. CDR3 region: CASSLNAGELQYV. The CDR3 DNA reads TGTGCCAGCAGCTTAAACGCGGGGGAATTGCAGTACGTC.

J is TRBJ1-2 and V is TRBV10-3; 7 bases are a match to TRBD1. In germline, CDR1 is ENHRY, CDR2 SYGVKD. V shed 11 bases, J shed 6 bases, and the junction held 12 bases outside the gene matches. The CDR3 covers 13 residues. The CDR3, as DNA: TGTGCCGCGGGGCCGGACAGGATACATGGCTACACCTTC. The encoded protein is CAAGPDRIHGYTF.

This clonotype was detected only a few times. The rearrangement links TRBV7-2 to TRBJ1-5; 7 nucleotides agree with TRBD1. Germline V gene lookup returns CDR1 SGHTA and CDR2 FQGNSA. This CDR3 spans 15 amino acids. V shed 6 bases and J 6 bases; nucleotides not matched to a gene: 11. The CDR3 region is CASSSTIGTAQPQHF. The CDR3 bases are TGTGCCAGCAGTTCAACAATCGGGACAGCTCAGCCCCAGCATTTT.

The chain carries TRBV19 and TRBJ1-2, with unresolved D. Germline V lookup: CDR1 LNHDA, CDR2 SQIVND (reference sequence). This CDR3 comprises 12 residues. V was cut by 10 bases and J by 8 bases, with 17 bases left in between. This CDR3 reads CATNGEGLGYTF. The CDR3 DNA sequence: TGTGCCACTAATGGGGAGGGTCTCGGCTACACCTTC.

This clonotype was seen a few times. The DNA for the CDR3 is TGTGCCATCAGTGGGGACTCCGGGACAGGGAATGTCTACGAGCAGTACTTC. This codes for CAISGDSGTGNVYEQYF. The gene calls are TRBV10-3 and TRBJ2-7, with 9 positions matching TRBD1. CDR1 is ENHRY, CDR2 SYGVKD, per germline. The V and J ends lost 4 bases and 3 bases, in that order; junction bases with no gene match: 13. CDR3 length: 17 amino acids.

This clonotype was seen only a few times. The CDR3 protein is CASSLRVRGYNEQFF. The CDR3 DNA sequence: TGTGCCAGCAGCTTAAGGGTGCGGGGTTACAATGAGCAGTTCTTC. This chain links TRBV7-3 with TRBJ2-1; TRBD2 is a possible D gene (6 bases). Trimming cost V 1 base and J 4 bases, with 11 bases left between them. Germline V gene lookup returns CDR1 SGHTA and CDR2 FQGTGA. The CDR3 covers 15 residues. The whole variable domain, remainder taken from reference TRBV7-3 and TRBJ2-1, is GAGVSQTPSNKVTEKGKYVELRCDPISGHTALYWYRQSLGQGPEFLIYFQGTGAADDSGLPNDRFFAVRPEGSVSTLKIQRTERGDSAVYLCASSLRVRGYNEQFFGPGTRLTVL.

The chain has TRBV11-2 and TRBJ2-2, with 8 bases fitting TRBD2. This CDR3 region has 17 residues. V lost 0 bases to trimming and J lost 4 bases; unmatched junction nucleotides: 7. Per the germline V gene, CDR1 is SGHAT and CDR2 is FQNNGV. The CDR3 DNA follows: TGTGCCAGCAGCTTAGAATCCGGACTAGCCGGCACCGGGGAGCTGTTTTTT. Its translation: CASSLESGLAGTGELFF.

V usage is TRBV7-9 and J usage is TRBJ1-4; 10 nucleotides line up with TRBD1. After removal of 5 bases from V and 7 bases from J, the junction contained 7 bases not matched to a gene. Per the germline V gene, CDR1 is SEHNR and CDR2 is FQNEAQ (reference sequence). There are 15 residues in the CDR3. Here the CDR3 reads CASSPKGQGREKLFF. In DNA, the CDR3 is TGTGCCAGCAGCCCAAAGGGACAGGGGCGTGAAAAACTGTTTTTT.

Concerning this clonotype itself: A much more abundant neighbour one base away suggests this may be a read error. This rearrangement joins TRBV7-2 to TRBJ2-3; 12 positions match TRBD2. The CDR3 is 20 residues long. Germline V gene lookup returns CDR1 SGHTA and CDR2 FQGNSA. This CDR3 is CASSLESLLAGGTRADTRYF. CDR3 bases: TGTGCCAGCAGCTTAGAGTCCCTCCTAGCGGGGGGGACCCGGGCAGATACGCGGTATTTT.